This TCR beta chain derives from a study of neoadjuvant anti-PD-1 for oral cavity cancer. TCRdb's copy holds only in-frame clones and misses some; the assay was immunoSEQ multiplex PCR. The data show several thousand clones, with about 55% seen just once and roughly 6.3% held by the top ten. This specimen was tumor tissue, taken before nivolumab (anti-PD-1) treatment. The sequence came from a person aged 35-79 years with oral cavity squamous cell carcinoma.

CDR3 amino acids: CASSLGGTFGEKLFF. The CDR3 DNA reads as TGTGCCAGCAGCTTGGGGGGTACTTTTGGTGAAAAACTGTTTTTT. This rearrangement joins TRBV13 to TRBJ1-4; maybe TRBD1 (5 bases). The length of the CDR3 is 15 residues. CDR1 and CDR2 from the germline V gene are PRHDT and FYEKMQ (reference sequence). V shed 3 bases and J shed 7 bases, with 15 bases lying between them.